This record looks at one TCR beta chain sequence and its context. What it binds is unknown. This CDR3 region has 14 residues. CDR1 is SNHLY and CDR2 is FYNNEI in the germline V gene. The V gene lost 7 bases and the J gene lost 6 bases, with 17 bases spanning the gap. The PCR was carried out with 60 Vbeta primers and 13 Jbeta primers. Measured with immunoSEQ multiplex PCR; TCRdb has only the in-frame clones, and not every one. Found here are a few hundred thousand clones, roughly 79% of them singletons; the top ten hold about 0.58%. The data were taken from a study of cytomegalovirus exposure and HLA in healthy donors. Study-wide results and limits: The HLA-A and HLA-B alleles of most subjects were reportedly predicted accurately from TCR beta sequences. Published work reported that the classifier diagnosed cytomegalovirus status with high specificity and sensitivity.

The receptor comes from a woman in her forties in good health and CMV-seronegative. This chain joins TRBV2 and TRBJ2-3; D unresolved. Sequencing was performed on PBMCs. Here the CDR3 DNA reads TGTGCCAGCATCGAGGTCGGTGTTTCTGATACGCAGTATTTT. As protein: CASIEVGVSDTQYF. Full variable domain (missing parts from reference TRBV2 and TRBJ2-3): EPEVTQTPSHQVTQMGQEVILRCVPISNHLYFYWYRQILGQKVEFLVSFYNNEISEKSEIFDDQFSVERPDGSNFTLKIRSTKLEDSAMYFCASIEVGVSDTQYFGPGTRLTVL.